This TCR beta chain stems from a study of blood T cells in healthy people across ages. The sample holds many counts of this clonotype. The germline gives CDR1 SGHTA, CDR2 FQGNSA. The CDR3 has 13 residues. With V trimmed by 6 bases and J by 7 bases, 7 bases remained unmatched. With a J-beta primer mix and a sample-barcoded 5' primer, a second PCR ran roughly 6 to 11 cycles. TCRdb analysed the 5' RACE reads with MiXCR anew, one entry per CDR3 protein. The top ten clones hold around an eighth of a sample with about 900,000 distinct CDR3 sequences, roughly 43% of them seen once. V is TRBV7-2 and J is TRBJ1-2; 8 bases agree with TRBD1. What was sequenced was blood. The sequence derives from a young man in good health. CDR3 coding DNA: TGTGCCAGCAGTTTCAGGGGGCGCGGTGGCTACACCTTC. This translates into CASSFRGRGGYTF.